This T cell receptor beta chain originates from a study of T cells after yellow fever vaccination. TCRdb passed the 5' RACE reads through MiXCR, listing each CDR3 protein once. The table lists about 340,000 distinct CDR3 sequences, around 13% of them singletons, with 3% to 4% in the top ten. V was clipped by 0 bases and J by 7 bases, with 17 bases between them. The germline V gene has CDR1 SGHKS and CDR2 YYEKEE (reference sequence). The CDR3 runs to 15 residues. This clonotype has only a few counts. The antigen remains unidentified. Study observations and caveats: Once the booster was given, most primary-vaccination clones reappeared, at 95% to 97% for CD4 and 88% for CD8. Weaker in magnitude, the secondary response showed a faster peak on day 5 versus 15.

Material: CD4+ T cells sorted from PBMCs, obtained 15 days after the yellow fever booster vaccination. The sequence was collected from a man aged 18 to 29 who received the YFV17D yellow fever vaccine. V and J are TRBV5-5 and TRBJ2-7; D unresolved. The CDR3 is CASSLAPGGVIEQYV. The CDR3 region has the DNA TGTGCCAGCAGCTTGGCCCCAGGTGGAGTCATTGAGCAGTACGTC.